These 32 T cell receptor beta chains were all obtained from the same sample, sequenced in a study of tissue T cells after allogeneic stem cell transplantation. The time point denotes: mouse harvest day 7 after allogeneic transplant. Tail vein injection delivered 10^7 T-cell-depleted bone marrow cells and 10^6 splenic CD5+ T cells. Clones were sequenced by immunoSEQ multiplex PCR, and TCRdb holds only the in-frame ones, with some missing. The sample contains some 6,600 clones, roughly 45% of which appear only once. Sequenced: lymph node tissue. The receptor source for this set is a female BALB/c mouse given C57BL/6 T cells with graft-versus-host disease after an allogeneic hematopoietic cell transplant.

The count of this clone is one. Genes and germline come from the mouse. The read terminates 1 residue before the CDR3 end, so the remaining end is supplied by the germline J gene. V usage is TRBV16 and J usage is TRBJ2-5; a possible D gene is TRBD1 (5 bases). CDR3 size: 14 residues. CDR1 and CDR2 (germline): SGHSA, FRNQAP. V dropped 6 bases and J dropped 0 bases, with 10 bases sitting between them. CDR3 sequence: CASSRTINQDTQYF. The covered CDR3 bases are TGTGCAAGCAGTAGGACAATTAACCAAGACACCCAGTAC.

The table lists this clone with a few counts. Each gene name is a mouse one. The missing CDR3 end, 1 residue past where the read stops, is filled in from the germline J gene. The chain couples TRBV26 to TRBJ1-1, with D hard to call. Trimming stripped 0 bases from V and 6 bases from J, with 8 bases between. The CDR3 length is 13 residues. Germline assignment: CDR1 KGHPV and CDR2 FQNQEV (reference sequence). The part of the CDR3 DNA that was read is TGTGCCAGCAGTCTGTCAGGGTATGCAGAAGTCTTC. Protein sequence: CASSLSGYAEVF. The complete CDR3 sequence is CASSLSGYAEVFF.

This clone was seen a handful of times. The gene symbols are mouse symbols. The CDR3 here is CASSRDSDYTF. CDR3 DNA, as far as it was read: TGTGCCAGCAGCCGGGACAGCGACTACACC. The chain employs TRBV15 and TRBJ1-2, with 7 bases lining up with TRBD1. The read comes to an end 1 residue before the CDR3 does, leaving the germline J gene to fill in the end. With 6 bases clipped from V and 7 bases from J, the junction kept 2 bases outside the gene matches. CDR3 length: 11 amino acids. Germline lookup yields CDR1 SGHND and CDR2 FRSKSL.

This clone occurred a few times. The gene names here belong to mouse. The sequence runs out 1 residue before the end of the CDR3; the remainder is reconstructed from the germline J gene. The J gene is TRBJ2-7, the V gene TRBV15, with D perhaps TRBD1 (5 bases). The CDR3 spans 12 residues. Germline V gene lookup returns CDR1 SGHND and CDR2 FRSKSL. V lost 6 bases and J lost 4, with 10 bases in between. Incomplete CDR3 DNA: TGTGCCAGCAGCCTGGACAAATATGAACAGTAC. It is translated as CASSLDKYEQY. The CDR3 as a whole reads CASSLDKYEQYF.

Comment on this clone: Gene names and germline refer to mouse. Read data end 1 residue before the CDR3 end; the end is taken from the germline J gene. V and J are TRBV1 and TRBJ1-2; TRBD1 matches 8 bases. With V trimmed by 3 bases and J by 3 bases, 3 bases remained unmatched. The CDR3 is 14 residues long. The germline CDR1 and CDR2 sequences are NSQYPW and LRSPGD (reference sequence). CDR3 bases read: TGCACCTGCAGTGCCGGCAGGGGGCACTCCGACTACACC. Its protein is CTCSAGRGHSDYT. The entire CDR3 protein is CTCSAGRGHSDYTF. The variable domain in full, completed from reference TRBV1 and TRBJ1-2, reads VTLLEQNPRWRLVPRGQAVNLRCILKNSQYPWMSWYQQDLQKQLQWLFTLRSPGDKEVKSLPGADYLATRVTDTELRLQVANMSQGRTLYCTCSAGRGHSDYTFGSGTRLLVI.

In its sample, this clone was seen a few times. Mouse names are used for the genes. CDR3 protein: CASSRQGYNSPLYF. The CDR3 DNA, read in part, is TGTGCCAGCAGCAGACAGGGATATAATTCGCCCCTCTAC. This sequence joins TRBV4 and TRBJ1-6, with TRBD1 identical over 7 bases. The read terminates 1 residue before the CDR3 end, so the remaining end is supplied by the germline J gene. TRBJ1-6 is designated an ORF whose function remains uncertain. CDR1 and CDR2 (germline): LGHDT, YNNKQL (reference sequence). V lost 5 bases to trimming and J lost 4 bases; unmatched junction nucleotides: 2. The CDR3 runs 14 residues.

A note on this clone: Gene names follow the mouse nomenclature. The read halts 1 residue ahead of the CDR3 end, with the missing end drawn from the germline J gene. This sequence joins TRBV3 and TRBJ2-7, with 8 bases fitting TRBD1. This CDR3 spans 14 amino acids. J was trimmed by 6 bases and V by 1 base; bases with no gene match: 5. CDR1 and CDR2 from the germline V gene are SNHLY and FYNGKV (reference sequence). The CDR3 protein is CASSLDRGRGEQYF. The sequenced part of the CDR3 DNA is TGTGCCAGCAGCTTAGACAGGGGGAGGGGTGAACAGTAC.

Of note for this clone: These gene names are mouse names. CDR3 residues: CASSLPGANERLFF. CDR3 bases read: TGTGCCAGCAGTCTGCCAGGGGCCAACGAAAGATTATTT. V and J are TRBV26 and TRBJ1-4, with D perhaps matching TRBD1 (6 bases). The read falls 1 residue short of the CDR3 end, and the missing part is taken from the germline J gene. The CDR3 spans 14 residues. From germline, CDR1 is KGHPV and CDR2 FQNQEV (reference sequence). The ends were cut back, 2 bases at V and 3 bases at J, with 7 bases in the middle.

This clone is deemed medium-sized. The genes and germline here are from mouse. The CDR3 extends 1 residue past the end of the read, so its final part is completed from the germline J gene. V and J are TRBV29 and TRBJ2-1; 10 bases are shared with TRBD2. Germline V gene sequence: CDR1 MSHET, CDR2 SYDVDS. V shed 7 bases, J shed 1 base, and the junction held 1 base outside the gene matches. The CDR3 has 14 amino acids. The part of the CDR3 DNA that was read is TGTGCTAGCAAGGACTGGGGGAACTATGCTGAGCAGTTC. This encodes CASKDWGNYAEQF. The full-length CDR3 reads as CASKDWGNYAEQFF.

In regard to this clone: The gene names given are mouse names. The read halts 1 residue ahead of the CDR3 end, with the missing end drawn from the germline J gene. The J gene is TRBJ1-2, the V gene TRBV12-1; 8 nucleotides match TRBD1. V dropped 4 bases and J dropped 4; count of bases not matched to a gene: 1. The CDR3 length is 12 residues. Germline V CDR1 and CDR2: SGHSN, HYEKVE. CDR3: CASSQGASDYTF. CDR3 DNA, as far as it was read: TGTGCCAGCTCCCAGGGGGCCTCCGACTACACC. The full variable domain, its missing parts supplied by reference TRBV12-1 and TRBJ1-2, is DSGVVQSPRHIIKEKGGRSVLTCIPISGHSNVVWYQQTLGKELKFLIQHYEKVERDKGFLPSRFSVQQFDDYHSEMNMSALELEDSAMYFCASSQGASDYTFGSGTRLLVI.

This clone was picked up a small number of times. Mouse names are used for the genes. The read terminates 1 residue before the CDR3 end, so the remaining end is supplied by the germline J gene. This chain uses TRBV26 with TRBJ1-3; maybe TRBD1 (6 bases). Trimming pared 5 bases from V and 0 bases from J, leaving 11 bases between. The CDR3 spans 15 residues. The germline gives CDR1 KGHPV, CDR2 FQNQEV (reference sequence). CDR3 DNA, as far as it was read: TGTGCCAGCAGTAGGGACATTACTTCTGGAAATACGCTCTAT. Its translation: CASSRDITSGNTLY. The entire CDR3 sequence reads CASSRDITSGNTLYF. The full variable domain, with the rest looked up from reference TRBV26 and TRBJ1-3, is NSKVIQTPRYLVKGQGQKAKMRCIPEKGHPVVFWYQQNKNNEFKFLINFQNQEVLQQIDMTEKRFSAECPSNSPCSLEIQSSEAGDSALYLCASSRDITSGNTLYFGEGSRLIVV.

Comment on this clone: These gene names are mouse names. The read stops 1 residue short of the end of the CDR3; the missing end is completed from the germline J gene. V gene TRBV15 combines with J gene TRBJ2-4; possibly TRBD1 for D (6 bases). Germline-derived CDR1 and CDR2 are SGHND and FRSKSL. The CDR3 consists of 14 residues. Deletions cut 5 bases from V and 0 bases from J, with 9 bases between. CDR3 residues: CASSRDTSQNTLYF. The sequenced part of the CDR3 DNA is TGTGCCAGCAGTCGGGACACTAGTCAAAACACCTTGTAC.

This clone has only a few counts. Gene names denote mouse genes. The DNA ends 1 residue before the CDR3 does, and the rest of the CDR3 is filled in from the germline J gene. The chain joins TRBV3 to TRBJ1-2, with a weak D call TRBD1 (6 bases). Trimming pared 3 bases from V and 2 bases from J, leaving 7 bases between. There are 13 residues in the CDR3. From germline, CDR1 is SNHLY and CDR2 FYNGKV (reference sequence). The CDR3: CASSFTGNSDYTF. The sequenced CDR3 bases are TGTGCCAGCAGCTTTACAGGGAACTCCGACTACACC.

To note about this clone: Germline and genes: mouse. CDR3 sequence: CASSQRGADTQYF. CDR3 DNA (partial): TGTGCCAGCAGCCAACGGGGGGCGGACACCCAGTAC. This chain connects TRBV5 to TRBJ2-5, with D maybe TRBD2 (7 bases). The CDR3 goes on 1 residue after the read ends, and that part is filled in from the germline J gene. V lost 2 bases and J lost 6, with 9 bases in between. The germline CDR1 and CDR2 sequences are LGHNA and YNLKQL (reference sequence). The CDR3 loop spans 13 amino acids.

This clone is medium-sized. Mouse germline and gene names are used. Read coverage stops 1 residue before the CDR3 terminus; the germline J gene supplies the remainder. This sequence joins TRBV14 and TRBJ2-7, with 7 bases matching TRBD2. Germline assignment: CDR1 SGHDT and CDR2 FRDEAV. After removal of 4 bases from V and 4 bases from J, the junction contained 2 bases not matched to a gene. CDR3 length equals 12 residues. CDR3 bases read: TGTGCCAGCAGTACTGGGGATTATGAACAGTAC. Translating it yields CASSTGDYEQY. The full CDR3 is CASSTGDYEQYF.

By sample share, this clone is medium-sized. All gene names here are mouse names. The observed sequence ends 1 residue before the CDR3 terminus, with the missing tail filled in from the germline J gene. V gene TRBV14 combines with J gene TRBJ2-2; D remains ambiguous. Per the germline V gene, CDR1 is SGHDT and CDR2 is FRDEAV. Trimming cost V 3 bases and J 6 bases, with 6 bases left between them. This CDR3 region has 12 residues. The CDR3 DNA, read in part, is TGTGCCAGCAGTTCCGGGCCCGGGCAGCTCTAC. It is translated as CASSSGPGQLY. The CDR3 reads in full as CASSSGPGQLYF. The entire variable domain, with the rest obtained from reference TRBV14 and TRBJ2-2, is as follows: EAGVTQSPRYAVLQEGQAVSFWCDPISGHDTLYWYQQPRDQGPQLLVYFRDEAVIDNSQLPSDRFSAVRPKGTNSTLKIQSAKQGDTATYLCASSSGPGQLYFGEGSKLTVL.

Concerning this clone itself: The gene names here belong to mouse. The read falls 1 residue short of the CDR3 end, and the missing part is taken from the germline J gene. This rearrangement joins TRBV26 to TRBJ2-1, with D uncertain. V was trimmed by 2 bases and J by 1 base, leaving 3 bases between them. The CDR3 is made up of 13 amino acids. The germline CDR1 and CDR2 sequences are KGHPV and FQNQEV (reference sequence). This CDR3 reads CASSLDNYAEQFF. The CDR3 bases that were read are TGTGCCAGCAGTCTGGACAACTATGCTGAGCAGTTC.

In the case of this clone: Germline and genes: mouse. Read coverage stops 1 residue before the CDR3 terminus; the germline J gene supplies the remainder. The gene calls are TRBV12-1 and TRBJ2-1; D is possibly TRBD2 (7 bases). V lost 0 bases, J lost 3 bases, and 8 bases lay in between. The CDR3 length is 14 residues. CDR1 is SGHSN, CDR2 HYEKVE, per germline. The part of the CDR3 DNA that was read is TGTGCCAGCTCTCTCGGGGGGCGCTATGCTGAGCAGTTC. Protein sequence: CASSLGGRYAEQF. In full, the CDR3 is CASSLGGRYAEQFF.

To note about this clone: Gene names are mouse gene names. The CDR3 DNA, read in part, is TGTGCCAGCGGTGATGCCTGGGGCCTCTATGAACAGTAC. Protein product: CASGDAWGLYEQY. The full CDR3 protein reads CASGDAWGLYEQYF. The V call is TRBV13-2, the J call TRBJ2-7, with D maybe TRBD2 (6 bases). The CDR3 end is not reached by the read, which stops 1 residue before it; the germline J gene fills it in. V lost 0 bases and J 3 bases, leaving 10 bases between the germline ends. The CDR3 sequence is 14 residues long. Germline-derived CDR1 and CDR2 are NNHNN and SYGAGS (reference sequence).

This clone is medium-sized within its sample. Mouse gene names and germline throughout. The read comes to an end 1 residue before the CDR3 does, leaving the germline J gene to fill in the end. The chain links TRBV31 to TRBJ2-5, with TRBD2 identical over 10 bases. Trimming took 2 bases from V and 2 from J; bases not matched to a gene: 4. Germline V gene lookup returns CDR1 GKSSPN and CDR2 SITVG. This CDR3 has 15 amino acids. The CDR3 is CAWSSRDWGQDTQYF. The CDR3 DNA, read in part, is TGTGCCTGGAGTTCCCGGGACTGGGGCCAAGACACCCAGTAC.

Comments on this clone: The germline and genes are mouse ones. Read sequence stops 1 residue before the CDR3 end, and the germline J gene provides the missing end. The chain is built from TRBV26 and TRBJ2-7; the D is unclear. This CDR3 has 13 amino acids. The germline gives CDR1 KGHPV, CDR2 FQNQEV (reference sequence). Trimming cost V 2 bases and J 1 base, with 6 bases left between them. CDR3 loop: CASSLPTSYEQYF. CDR3 DNA, as far as it was read: TGTGCCAGCAGTCTGCCGACATCCTATGAACAGTAC.

Regarding this clone: Gene names and germline match the mouse. The read stops 1 residue short of the end of the CDR3; the missing end is completed from the germline J gene. The chain recombines TRBV14 with TRBJ2-1, with 9 bases aligning to TRBD1. Germline CDR1 SGHDT, CDR2 FRDEAV. Trimming took 4 bases from V and 3 from J; bases not matched to a gene: 5. The CDR3 extends over 15 amino acids. The sequenced part of the CDR3 DNA is TGTGCCAGCAGTAGGGCGGGACAGGGCTATGCTGAGCAGTTC. Translation gives CASSRAGQGYAEQF. The full CDR3 sequence reads CASSRAGQGYAEQFF.

With regard to this clone: Any gene name here is a mouse gene name. The read is 1 residue too short to cover the CDR3 end, so that end is filled in from the germline J gene. This sequence joins TRBV26 and TRBJ1-5, with 9 nucleotides matching TRBD1. Trimming took 4 bases from V and 3 from J; bases not matched to a gene: 7. The CDR3 runs 16 residues. CDR1 is KGHPV, CDR2 FQNQEV, per germline (reference sequence). The CDR3 protein is CASSPGQGAGNQAPLF. The covered CDR3 bases are TGTGCCAGCAGTCCGGGACAGGGAGCGGGCAACCAGGCTCCGCTT.

As to this clone: Gene labels here are mouse ones. The read comes to an end 1 residue before the CDR3 does, leaving the germline J gene to fill in the end. The rearrangement uses TRBV17 and TRBJ2-1; a weak D match, TRBD2 (7 bases). This CDR3 region has 14 residues. The V gene's germline CDR1 is MNHDT and CDR2 YYDKIL. The V end lost 1 base, the J end lost 7 bases, and 11 bases lay between the germline ends. CDR3 protein: CASSRGGARAEQFF. Partial CDR3 DNA: TGTGCTAGCAGTAGAGGGGGGGCGCGAGCTGAGCAGTTC.

Turning to this clone: Genes and germline come from the mouse. Read coverage stops 1 residue before the CDR3 terminus; the germline J gene supplies the remainder. V gene TRBV26 combines with J gene TRBJ2-7; no definite D call. CDR3 size: 11 residues. V dropped 0 bases and J dropped 7 bases, with 4 bases sitting between them. Germline V gene lookup returns CDR1 KGHPV and CDR2 FQNQEV (reference sequence). The CDR3 is CASSLSTEQYF. Partial CDR3 DNA: TGTGCCAGCAGTCTGTCGACAGAACAGTAC.

This clone was detected once. Gene names are the mouse ones. The CDR3 is cut off 1 residue early in the read; its end comes from the germline J gene. V and J are TRBV13-2 and TRBJ1-4; 10 nucleotides line up with TRBD1. The CDR3 contains 13 residues. Germline-derived CDR1 and CDR2 are NNHNN and SYGAGS (reference sequence). V lost 9 bases, J lost 4 bases, and 3 bases stayed unmatched. Partial CDR3 DNA: TGTGCCACCGGGACAGGGGTCAACGAAAGATTATTT. Residues: CATGTGVNERLF. The entire CDR3 protein is CATGTGVNERLFF.

By share, this clone counts as medium-sized. Gene labels here are mouse ones. The CDR3 protein is CASSSDRANNQAPLF. The part of the CDR3 DNA that was read is TGTGCCAGCAGCTCGGACAGGGCCAACAACCAGGCTCCGCTT. The chain couples TRBV3 to TRBJ1-5, with TRBD1 matching over 8 bases. The missing CDR3 end, 1 residue past where the read stops, is filled in from the germline J gene. This CDR3 spans 15 amino acids. Germline trimming cut 4 bases from V and 1 base from J; bases unmatched to any gene: 3. CDR1 is SNHLY, CDR2 FYNGKV, per germline (reference sequence).

This clone qualifies as large (0.1 to 1%). Gene names are mouse gene names. The DNA ends 1 residue before the CDR3 does, and the rest of the CDR3 is filled in from the germline J gene. The chain links TRBV17 to TRBJ2-1; 11 bases line up with TRBD2. The CDR3 totals 16 residues. Trimming took 4 bases from V and 1 from J; bases not matched to a gene: 3. Per germline, CDR1 MNHDT and CDR2 YYDKIL. The CDR3 region is CASSITGGANYAEQFF. The DNA read from the CDR3 is TGTGCTAGCAGTATCACTGGGGGGGCGAACTATGCTGAGCAGTTC.

This clone was seen only a few times. The gene names here belong to mouse. With the read ending 1 residue before the CDR3 end, the germline J gene is used to fill in that end. The chain couples TRBV15 to TRBJ1-5, with a weak D call TRBD1 (5 bases). The CDR3 runs 12 residues. V gave up 9 bases and J gave up 4 bases, with 10 bases separating them. Germline CDR1 SGHND, CDR2 FRSKSL. This chain's CDR3 is CASTRGNQAPLF. CDR3 DNA (partial): TGTGCCAGTACCCGGGGGAACCAGGCTCCGCTT.

Comment on this clone: A much larger clonotype is one base distant, so this may be a read error. The genes and germline here are from mouse. The read terminates 1 residue ahead of where the CDR3 ends, so the germline J gene completes it. V gene TRBV13-2 combines with J gene TRBJ2-1, with 8 bases fitting TRBD1. CDR3 length: 15 amino acids. Germline V gene lookup returns CDR1 NNHNN and CDR2 SYGAGS (reference sequence). CDR3: CASGGTGRDYTEQFF. The CDR3 DNA, read in part, is TGTGCCAGCGGTGGGACAGGGAGGGACTATACTGAGCAGTTC.

With respect to this clone: Gene names follow the mouse nomenclature. The read stops 1 residue short of the end of the CDR3; the missing end is completed from the germline J gene. The chain recombines TRBV26 with TRBJ2-4; D may match TRBD1 or TRBD2 (5 bases each). V gave up 3 bases and J gave up 2 bases, with 6 bases separating them. The CDR3 runs 13 residues. CDR1 is KGHPV, CDR2 FQNQEV, per germline (reference sequence). The CDR3 loop is CASSLGTQNTLYF. The sequenced CDR3 bases are TGTGCCAGCAGTCTTGGGACTCAAAACACCTTGTAC.

This clone was detected only a few times. Gene labels here are mouse ones. The CDR3 end falls 1 residue outside the read, so it is completed with the germline J gene. The chain recombines TRBV26 with TRBJ1-3; no definite D call. CDR1 and CDR2 (germline): KGHPV, FQNQEV (reference sequence). Trimming removed 1 base from V and 0 bases from J, with 1 base in between. The CDR3 is 13 amino acids. Partial CDR3 DNA: TGTGCCAGCAGTCTGTATTCTGGAAATACGCTCTAT. Its protein is CASSLYSGNTLY. Given in full, the CDR3 is CASSLYSGNTLYF. The full variable domain, rest sourced from reference TRBV26 and TRBJ1-3, is NSKVIQTPRYLVKGQGQKAKMRCIPEKGHPVVFWYQQNKNNEFKFLINFQNQEVLQQIDMTEKRFSAECPSNSPCSLEIQSSEAGDSALYLCASSLYSGNTLYFGEGSRLIVV.